Listed below are T cell receptor beta chains from one sample, sequenced in a study of blood T cell repertoires in COVID-19. This table comes from immunoSEQ multiplex PCR, and its TCRdb copy is limited to in-frame clones, with some not included. The table lists 25,000 to 35,000 clones, about 92% of them singletons. The sample consisted of peripheral blood. The source is an older woman with COVID-19, enrolled during active disease. Each CDR3 is given with its conserved first and last residue. The D gene is left open where the match is weak. Size is omitted from some rows. Given values are once, few, many or a class for expanded clones.

>TRBD2|.|TRBV10-3|TRBJ2-1
TGTGCCATCAGTAGGACTAGCGGGTTCTCCTACAATGAGCAGTTCTTC
CAISRTSGFSYNEQFF
>.|few|TRBV11-3|TRBJ1-2
TGTGCCAGCAGCCCTCTTGGGGCCAGTTATGGCTACACCTTC
CASSPLGASYGYTF
>.|once|TRBV11-2|TRBJ1-4
TGTGCCAGCAGCCACAAGGGGAGGGCCAGAGAAGAAAAACTGTTTTTT
CASSHKGRAREEKLFF
>.|.|TRBV6-5|TRBJ2-1
TGTGCCAGCAGTTACCTCGGAGGGCACAATGAGCAGTTCTTC
CASSYLGGHNEQFF
>TRBD2|.|TRBV29-1|TRBJ2-7
TGCAGCGTTTCTAGCGGGAGTTCCTACGAGCAGTACTTC
CSVSSGSSYEQYF
>.|.|TRBV6-6|TRBJ2-3
TGTGCCAGCAGGCCTGGGGGCTACACAGATACGCAGTATTTT
CASRPGGYTDTQYF
>.|few|TRBV14|TRBJ1-3
TGTGCCAGCAGCCCTCAGGGTAGCTCTGGAAACACCATATATTTT
CASSPQGSSGNTIYF
>TRBD1|.|TRBV6-5|TRBJ2-7
TGTGCCAGCAGAGTTGACAGGGCTCCGGACGAGCAGTACTTC
CASRVDRAPDEQYF
>TRBD2|.|TRBV24-1|TRBJ2-2
TGTGCCACCAGTGTACGGGGGGTCTCTACCGGGGAGCTGTTTTTT
CATSVRGVSTGELFF
>TRBD1|.|TRBV4-2|TRBJ2-3
TGTGCCAGCAGCCACCACTTAAGGACAGGAGATATTGTTCTACTCAACACAGATACGCAGTATTTT
CASSHHLRTGDIVLLNTDTQYF
>.|.|TRBV18|TRBJ1-6
TGTGCCAGCTCAACGAACAGGGATTCACCCCTCCACTTT
CASSTNRDSPLHF
>.|.|TRBV7-2|TRBJ1-1
TGTGCCAGCAGCGGGGGCCAGGGCCCTGAAGCTTTCTTT
CASSGGQGPEAFF
>.|.|TRBV21-1|TRBJ2-1
TGTGCCAGCTTAAAGGGGGGGCACCGCTCCTACAATGAGCAGTTCTTC
CASLKGGHRSYNEQFF
>TRBD1|once|TRBV2|TRBJ2-2
TGTGCCAGCAGCCCTCTAGGGACAGGGACCGGGGAGCTGTTTTTT
CASSPLGTGTGELFF
>.|.|TRBV5-1|TRBJ1-4
TGCGCCAGCAGCTTACAGGGTGAAGTGGCAACTAATGAAAAACTGTTTTTT
CASSLQGEVATNEKLFF
>.|.|TRBV21-1|TRBJ2-1
TGTGCCAGCAGCAACGGGACAACCCGAGGGGCTTACAATGAGCAGTTCTTC
CASSNGTTRGAYNEQFF
>TRBD2|.|TRBV2|TRBJ2-1
TGTGCCAGCAGCGAGCCGCGGGAGATCAATGAGCAGTTCTTC
CASSEPREINEQFF
>.|.|TRBV20-1|TRBJ2-1
TGCAGTGCATCCCCGGAGGCCGAGCAGTTCTTC
CSASPEAEQFF
>.|.|TRBV19|TRBJ2-3
TGTGCCAGTAGTTCACCACGGGTGGAGAACCCAGATACGCAGTATTTT
CASSSPRVENPDTQYF
>.|.|TRBV15|TRBJ2-2
TGTGCCACCAGCAGAGATACCGCGAGAGTTTTGACCGGGGAGCTGTTTTTT
CATSRDTARVLTGELFF
>.|.|TRBV7-2|TRBJ1-1
TGTGCCAGCAGCTTAGGTGGCACCATGAACACTGAAGCTTTCTTT
CASSLGGTMNTEAFF
>TRBD1|.|TRBV7-2|TRBJ1-2
TGTGCCAGCAGCTTAGACCCCGGGACAGGAGTGGGCTACACCTTC
CASSLDPGTGVGYTF
>.|.|TRBV5-1|TRBJ2-2
TGCGCCAGCGCCCTGGAGGGGGGGGACACCGGGGAGCTGTTTTTT
CASALEGGDTGELFF
>TRBD2|.|TRBV5-1|TRBJ2-3
TGCGCCAGCAGCCTTGGTGCTCTAGCGGGAGGGGCAGATACGCAGTATTTT
CASSLGALAGGADTQYF
>TRBD1|.|TRBV15|TRBJ1-2
TGTGCCACCAGCAGAGGATCCACAGGGGGGCAGTCGGGGGTGCCCTATGGCTACACCTTC
CATSRGSTGGQSGVPYGYTF
>TRBD2|.|TRBV29-1|TRBJ2-3
TGCAGCGTTGGGGCTAGCGGGAGGGTTTTCTCGGATACGCAGTATTTT
CSVGASGRVFSDTQYF
>TRBD2|once|TRBV7-6|TRBJ2-7
TGTGCCAGCAGCTCCTACCCACGTGGGACTAGCGGGAGGTCCTACGAGCAGTACTTC
CASSSYPRGTSGRSYEQYF
>TRBD2|.|TRBV11-2|TRBJ2-2
TGTGCCAGCAGCTCCTTACGACTAGCGGGACCCGGGGAGCTGTTTTTT
CASSSLRLAGPGELFF
>.|.|TRBV27|TRBJ1-1
TGTGCCAGCAGTTTAACGGCCCAGGGAGGTGGGACTGAAGCTTTCTTT
CASSLTAQGGGTEAFF
>TRBD2|.|TRBV3-1/TRBV3-2|TRBJ2-5
TGTGCCAGCAGCCAAGATCGGGGGGGGTGGCTAGCGGGAGAGACCCAGTACTTC
CASSQDRGGWLAGETQYF
>TRBD2|.|TRBV4-2|TRBJ2-3
TGTGCCAGCAGCCAAGATAGAGGGCTAGCGGGAGGAAGAGATACGCAGTATTTT
CASSQDRGLAGGRDTQYF
>.|.|TRBV30|TRBJ1-2
TGTGCCTGGAGTGGGTTCGGGGATACAAACTATGGCTACACCTTC
CAWSGFGDTNYGYTF
>.|.|TRBV7-8|TRBJ2-1
TGTGCCAGCAGCTACAGGATGGCAGGAAGGATTTTCTTACAGTTCTTC
CASSYRMAGRIFLQFF
>TRBD1|.|TRBV19|TRBJ1-2
TGTGCCAGTAGAACTGACAGGGTAGATGGTGGCTACACCTTC
CASRTDRVDGGYTF
>.|.|TRBV7-9|TRBJ1-5
TGTGCCAGCAGCGCAGGACGGACTAATCAGCCCCAGCATTTT
CASSAGRTNQPQHF
>TRBD1|.|TRBV14|TRBJ1-5
TGTGCCAGCAGCCAAGATCACGGACAGGGTGGTATTCAGCCCCAGCATTTT
CASSQDHGQGGIQPQHF
>TRBD2|.|TRBV28|TRBJ2-5
TGTGCCAGCAGTTTTAGCGGGAGAGAGACCCAGTACTTC
CASSFSGRETQYF
>TRBD2|.|TRBV28|TRBJ2-1
TGTGCCAGCAGTCCCGCACTAGCGGGATCGCTCCATGAGCAGTTCTTC
CASSPALAGSLHEQFF